The rows below give T cell receptor beta chains drawn from one sample of a study of blood T cell repertoires in COVID-19. Clones were sequenced by immunoSEQ multiplex PCR, and TCRdb holds only the in-frame ones, with some missing. This sample has about 320,000 clones, with around nine tenths found just once. Material: PBMCs or T cells enriched from blood (not recorded which). The receptors derive from a woman aged 25 to 45 who had been exposed to COVID-19. The CDR3 runs from the conserved cysteine through the conserved F or W. The order of the fields is D gene, J gene, V gene, clone size, CDR3 DNA, CDR3 protein. A D gene is named only where the DNA matches it firmly. Size is stated for part of the rows, as once, few or many counts, or as a class when the clone is expanded.

d_call: -
j_call: TRBJ1-1
v_call: TRBV9
clone_size: -
cdr3_nt: TGTGCCAGCAGCGTCTTAGCACAGGGTGAAGCTTTCTTT
cdr3_aa: CASSVLAQGEAFF

d_call: -
j_call: TRBJ1-2
v_call: TRBV5-5
clone_size: -
cdr3_nt: TGTGCCAGCAGCTTGGAGGAGACTCAGTTAGCTAACTATGGCTACACCTTC
cdr3_aa: CASSLEETQLANYGYTF

d_call: -
j_call: TRBJ1-1
v_call: TRBV6-5
clone_size: -
cdr3_nt: TGTGCCAGCAGTTACCAGTTAGGGGGCACTGAAGCTTTCTTT
cdr3_aa: CASSYQLGGTEAFF

d_call: -
j_call: TRBJ2-7
v_call: TRBV7-9
clone_size: -
cdr3_nt: TGTGCCAGCAGCCATATAGACTACGAGCAGTACTTC
cdr3_aa: CASSHIDYEQYF

d_call: -
j_call: TRBJ1-2
v_call: TRBV6-5
clone_size: -
cdr3_nt: TGTGCCAGCAGTTATATGTCAACAGGGACGGGCTACACCTTC
cdr3_aa: CASSYMSTGTGYTF

d_call: TRBD1
j_call: TRBJ1-2
v_call: TRBV9
clone_size: -
cdr3_nt: TGTGCCAGCAGCGTAAGTCTAAGGACAGGGGCCTATGGCTACACCTTC
cdr3_aa: CASSVSLRTGAYGYTF

d_call: -
j_call: TRBJ1-5
v_call: TRBV7-6
clone_size: -
cdr3_nt: TGTGCCAGCAGCTTAGGGTTACTGAAGCCCCAGCATTTT
cdr3_aa: CASSLGLLKPQHF

d_call: -
j_call: TRBJ1-2
v_call: TRBV6-1
clone_size: -
cdr3_nt: TGTGCCAGCAGTGAAACGCCGGGAAACTATGGCTACACCTTC
cdr3_aa: CASSETPGNYGYTF

d_call: TRBD1
j_call: TRBJ1-2
v_call: TRBV28
clone_size: once
cdr3_nt: TGTGCCAGCAGTTCCCCCGGACAGGGAAAGTATGGCTACACCTTC
cdr3_aa: CASSSPGQGKYGYTF

d_call: -
j_call: TRBJ1-4
v_call: TRBV7-9
clone_size: -
cdr3_nt: TGTGCCAGCAGCTCGGATGAAAAACTGTTTTTT
cdr3_aa: CASSSDEKLFF

d_call: TRBD2
j_call: TRBJ2-5
v_call: TRBV5-4
clone_size: -
cdr3_nt: TGTGCCAGCAGCTTGGCGAGCGGGGGTACAGCAGAGACCCAGTACTTC
cdr3_aa: CASSLASGGTAETQYF

d_call: TRBD2
j_call: TRBJ2-3
v_call: TRBV2
clone_size: once
cdr3_nt: TGTGCCAGCAGCGGGGGGGGCTCGGATACGCAGTATTTT
cdr3_aa: CASSGGGSDTQYF

d_call: -
j_call: TRBJ2-1
v_call: TRBV9
clone_size: -
cdr3_nt: TGTGCCAGCAGCGTATCAGGCGGGGGCTTAGCTGAGCAGTTCTTC
cdr3_aa: CASSVSGGGLAEQFF

d_call: -
j_call: TRBJ1-1
v_call: TRBV4-1
clone_size: -
cdr3_nt: TGCGCCAGCAGCACCGACAGCCTGAACACTGAAGCTTTCTTT
cdr3_aa: CASSTDSLNTEAFF

d_call: TRBD1
j_call: TRBJ1-1
v_call: TRBV7-9
clone_size: -
cdr3_nt: TGTGCCAGCAGCCCGACAGGGGTCGTGGCTTTCTTT
cdr3_aa: CASSPTGVVAFF

d_call: -
j_call: TRBJ1-6
v_call: TRBV6-1
clone_size: few
cdr3_nt: TGTGCCAGCAGTGAAGCGCTCCGGGTACCACCCCTCCACTTT
cdr3_aa: CASSEALRVPPLHF

d_call: TRBD2
j_call: TRBJ2-3
v_call: TRBV3-1/TRBV3-2
clone_size: -
cdr3_nt: TGTGCCAGCAGCCGGGGACTAGCGGGGGGTGATACGCAGTATTTT
cdr3_aa: CASSRGLAGGDTQYF

d_call: -
j_call: TRBJ2-7
v_call: TRBV5-1
clone_size: -
cdr3_nt: TGCGCCAGCAGCCCGGGGGGCATGGGGTACGAGCAGTACTTC
cdr3_aa: CASSPGGMGYEQYF

d_call: -
j_call: TRBJ2-1
v_call: TRBV9
clone_size: -
cdr3_nt: TGTGCCAGCAGCCCTCCCCCCCTCTACAATGAGCAGTTCTTC
cdr3_aa: CASSPPPLYNEQFF

d_call: -
j_call: TRBJ1-2
v_call: TRBV11-2
clone_size: -
cdr3_nt: TGTGCCAGCAGCTGGGGGGCTAACTATGGCTACACCTTC
cdr3_aa: CASSWGANYGYTF

d_call: -
j_call: TRBJ1-2
v_call: TRBV4-1
clone_size: -
cdr3_nt: TGCGCCAGCAGCCGCTCGACAGTGAACTATGGCTACACCTTC
cdr3_aa: CASSRSTVNYGYTF

d_call: TRBD2
j_call: TRBJ2-5
v_call: TRBV3-1/TRBV3-2
clone_size: -
cdr3_nt: TGTGCCAGCAGACCTAGCGGGGGGTTGGAGACCCAGTACTTC
cdr3_aa: CASRPSGGLETQYF

d_call: -
j_call: TRBJ1-1
v_call: TRBV2
clone_size: -
cdr3_nt: TGTGCCAGGGGACACACGAACACTGAAGCTTTCTTT
cdr3_aa: CARGHTNTEAFF